Presented here are 22 T cell receptor beta chains from one specimen sequenced in a study of shared clonotypes between healthy human individuals. Naivety among CD8 cells was defined by CD45RO negativity and positive CCR7 selection, thereby excluding terminally differentiated effector memory CD45RA+ cells. Assay: immunoSEQ multiplex PCR; the TCRdb copy retains only in-frame clones and omits some. The sample gives 1.5 million to 2.5 million clones, 85% to 95% of which show up once; 0.95% to 1.5% is in the top ten. Sequences were obtained from naive CD8+ T cells sorted from blood. Receptors originate from a young man in good health.

CDR3 sequence (DNA): TGTGCCAGCAGCTTCCCTATAGCGGGGGAGAGCACAGATACGCAGTATTTT. Its translation is CASSFPIAGESTDTQYF. This chain links TRBV28 with TRBJ2-3, with 9 nucleotides matching TRBD2. V was pared by 6 bases and J by 0 bases, with 10 bases of the junction left unmatched. Germline V gene data show CDR1 as MDHEN and CDR2 as SYDVKM. The CDR3 runs 17 residues.

This rearrangement joins TRBV9 to TRBJ2-7, with D hard to call. This CDR3 has 13 amino acids. Trimming removed 3 bases at V and 6 bases at J, with 13 bases between. The germline gives CDR1 SGDLS, CDR2 YYNGEE. The CDR3 coding sequence is TGTGCCAGCAGCGATCGGACCCCTCTCGAGCAGTACTTC. Its protein is CASSDRTPLEQYF.

The chain carries TRBV9 and TRBJ1-5; possible D gene TRBD1, 6 bases. V was shortened by 0 bases and J by 0 bases, with 13 bases between the two germline ends. Germline CDR1 SGDLS, CDR2 YYNGEE. The CDR3 is 17 residues long. For the CDR3, the DNA is TGTGCCAGCAGCGTAGACAGGGAGGGGTATAGCAATCAGCCCCAGCATTTT. Translated: CASSVDREGYSNQPQHF. Full variable domain (outside the CDR3, taken from reference TRBV9 and TRBJ1-5): DSGVTQTPKHLITATGQRVTLRCSPRSGDLSVYWYQQSLDQGLQFLIQYYNGEERAKGNILERFSAQQFPDLHSELNLSSLELGDSALYFCASSVDREGYSNQPQHFGDGTRLSIL.

V gene TRBV19 combines with J gene TRBJ2-7, with D possibly TRBD1 on 5 matching bases. CDR1 is LNHDA, CDR2 SQIVND, per germline (reference sequence). The CDR3 runs to 15 residues. V was trimmed by 2 bases and J by 6 bases, leaving 17 bases between them. CDR3 residues: CASSIRKGPIGEQYF. For the CDR3, the DNA is TGTGCCAGTAGTATACGAAAGGGGCCCATCGGCGAGCAGTACTTC.

This clone was found once. The rearrangement joins TRBV10-2 to TRBJ2-6; the D gene is possibly TRBD2 (6 bases). CDR3 length equals 16 residues. Trimming shortened V by 10 bases and J by 0 bases, and 16 bases separated the two germline ends. The germline gives CDR1 WSHSY, CDR2 SAAADI. The CDR3 nucleotides read TGCGCCACCGGGGGTTGGTCTCGCTCTGGGGCCAACGTCCTGACTTTC. This gives the protein CATGGWSRSGANVLTF.

The CDR3 sequence: CASSPGLWGAYEQYF. In nucleotides, the CDR3 is TGCGCCAGCAGCCCGGGACTCTGGGGGGCCTACGAGCAGTACTTC. This sequence joins TRBV5-1 and TRBJ2-7, with D perhaps TRBD2 (6 bases). CDR1 and CDR2 from the germline V gene are SGHRS and YFSETQ. The CDR3 covers 15 residues. Trimming shortened V by 4 bases and J by 2 bases, and 16 bases separated the two germline ends.

This chain uses TRBV6-5 with TRBJ2-1; D remains unclear. The germline V gene has CDR1 MNHEY and CDR2 SVGAGI. The V and J ends lost 7 bases and 0 bases respectively, with 13 bases between them. CDR3 size: 15 residues. CDR3 residues: CASTPTWSSYNEQFF. The DNA for the CDR3 is TGTGCCAGCACGCCCACCTGGAGCTCCTACAATGAGCAGTTCTTC.

The count of this clone is one. V is TRBV7-9 and J is TRBJ1-5, with D maybe TRBD1 (5 bases). Germline lookup yields CDR1 SEHNR and CDR2 FQNEAQ (reference sequence). CDR3 length: 14 amino acids. The ends were cut back, 3 bases at V and 4 bases at J, with 10 bases in the middle. The CDR3 region is CASSLGGVNQPQHF. The CDR3, as DNA: TGTGCCAGCAGCTTGGGAGGGGTTAATCAGCCCCAGCATTTT.

A note on this clone: This specimen includes other DNA sequences encoding the same CDR3. The rearrangement links TRBV11-2 to TRBJ2-7; the D is unclear. Germline V lookup: CDR1 SGHAT, CDR2 FQNNGV. The CDR3 is 13 residues long. Between the trimmed V and J ends, which lost 1 base and 0 bases, there was a span of 4 bases. CDR3 region: CASSLGHSYEQYF. The CDR3 DNA reads TGTGCCAGCAGCTTAGGGCACTCCTACGAGCAGTACTTC.

In this sample, this clone turned up once. The chain couples TRBV6-1 to TRBJ2-1; 8 bases map to TRBD2. J gave up 2 bases and V 7 bases, and 7 bases lay outside the gene matches. Germline V CDR1 and CDR2: MNHNS, SASEGT. The CDR3 runs to 15 residues. The DNA for the CDR3 is TGTGCCAGCATTCTACCGGGGGGGCCCTACAATGAGCAGTTCTTC. Translating it yields CASILPGGPYNEQFF.

The chain carries TRBV4-1 and TRBJ1-1, with D uncertain. This CDR3 contains 15 residues. V lost 1 base to trimming and J lost 3 bases, with 12 bases between them. Germline V gene sequence: CDR1 MGHRA, CDR2 YSYEKL. For the CDR3, the DNA is TGCGCCAGCAGCCAAGTACAGTCGAGGGACACTGAAGCTTTCTTT. Translating it yields CASSQVQSRDTEAFF.

The chain couples TRBV4-1 to TRBJ1-4; D ambiguous. Germline V gives CDR1 MGHRA, CDR2 YSYEKL. V was shortened by 4 bases and J by 0 bases, with 18 bases between the two germline ends. This CDR3 spans 18 amino acids. CDR3 loop: CASSPGGEGGATNEKLFF. The CDR3 DNA sequence: TGCGCCAGCAGCCCTGGCGGTGAGGGAGGAGCAACTAATGAAAAACTGTTTTTT.

In regard to this clone: A clone one base away is much larger, so this may be a read error. The chain is built from TRBV13 and TRBJ2-5; no clear D gene. The CDR3 sequence is 11 residues long. Germline V gene sequence: CDR1 PRHDT, CDR2 FYEKMQ (reference sequence). Trimming took off 4 bases at V and 3 bases at J, with 3 bases between the two ends. CDR3 nucleotides: TGTGCCAGCAGCTCCGAAGAGACCCAGTACTTC. Translating it yields CASSSEETQYF.

V usage is TRBV2 and J usage is TRBJ1-4; TRBD1 might be the D (6 bases). The ends were cut back, 3 bases at V and 8 bases at J, with 13 bases in the middle. The germline V gene has CDR1 SNHLY and CDR2 FYNNEI. The CDR3 length is 14 residues. In nucleotides, the CDR3 is TGTGCCAGCAGTGAGGGGGCCACCCGGGAAAAACTGTTTTTT. Translation gives CASSEGATREKLFF.

The rearrangement uses TRBV1 and TRBJ2-1; TRBD2 is the table's D call and was not checked against the DNA. TRBV1 is classified as a pseudogene. The CDR3 extends over 16 amino acids. CDR3 amino acids: CTSSQDETLAGGEQFF. The CDR3 DNA sequence: TGCACCAGCAGCCAAGACGAGACCTTAGCCGGGGGTGAGCAGTTCTTC.

The V gene is TRBV19, the J gene TRBJ2-7; the D gene is possibly TRBD1 (5 bases). Trimming stripped 3 bases from V and 4 bases from J, with 19 bases between. Germline loops: CDR1 LNHDA, CDR2 SQIVND (reference sequence). This CDR3 spans 16 amino acids. The CDR3 region is CASSIGHSEGWYEQYF. The CDR3 coding sequence is TGTGCCAGTAGTATCGGACACTCGGAAGGTTGGTACGAGCAGTACTTC.

Turning to this clone: Other DNA sequences in the same sample also yield this CDR3. This sequence joins TRBV27 and TRBJ1-4, with a weak D call TRBD1 (5 bases). Germline CDR1 MNHEY, CDR2 SMNVEV (reference sequence). Trimming pared 3 bases from V and 4 bases from J, leaving 6 bases between. The CDR3 is made up of 13 amino acids. CDR3: CASSFGGNEKLFF. As DNA, the CDR3 is TGTGCCAGCAGTTTTGGGGGTAATGAAAAACTGTTTTTT. The full variable domain, completed using reference TRBV27 and TRBJ1-4, is EAQVTQNPRYLITVTGKKLTVTCSQNMNHEYMSWYRQDPGLGLRQIYYSMNVEVTDKGDVPEGYKVSRKEKRNFPLILESPSPNQTSLYFCASSFGGNEKLFFGSGTQLSVL.

The chain employs TRBV7-9 and TRBJ2-5; D gene ambiguous. Trimming left V 5 bases short and J 5 bases short, with 12 bases between. Germline V lookup: CDR1 SEHNR, CDR2 FQNEAQ (reference sequence). There are 13 residues in the CDR3. The CDR3, as DNA: TGTGCCAGCAGCCCCTGGGCCTCGGAGACCCAGTACTTC. This sequence encodes CASSPWASETQYF.

The chain couples TRBV7-9 to TRBJ1-1; D is uncertain. Germline lookup yields CDR1 SEHNR and CDR2 FQNEAQ (reference sequence). V lost 5 bases and J 7 bases, leaving 8 bases between the germline ends. This CDR3 has 11 amino acids. This CDR3 is CASSPTDEAFF. CDR3 in DNA: TGTGCCAGCAGCCCCACAGATGAAGCTTTCTTT. The complete variable domain, with remaining parts taken from reference TRBV7-9 and TRBJ1-1, reads DTGVSQNPRHKITKRGQNVTFRCDPISEHNRLYWYRQTLGQGPEFLTYFQNEAQLEKSRLLSDRFSAERPKGSFSTLEIQRTEQGDSAMYLCASSPTDEAFFGQGTRLTVV.

Of note for this clone: The sample contains more than one DNA sequence encoding this CDR3. V is TRBV5-4 and J is TRBJ2-3; maybe TRBD1 (5 bases). The length of the CDR3 is 15 residues. Trimming stripped 2 bases from V and 0 bases from J, with 10 bases between. The V gene's germline CDR1 is SGHNT and CDR2 YYREEE (reference sequence). DNA of the CDR3: TGTGCCAGCAGCTTAGGGGTAACTAGCACAGATACGCAGTATTTT. Translating gives CASSLGVTSTDTQYF. The full variable domain, completed using reference TRBV5-4 and TRBJ2-3, is ETGVTQSPTHLIKTRGQQVTLRCSSQSGHNTVSWYQQALGQGPQFIFQYYREEENGRGNFPPRFSGLQFPNYSSELNVNALELDDSALYLCASSLGVTSTDTQYFGPGTRLTVL.

This chain connects TRBV6-5 to TRBJ2-5, with D perhaps given as TRBD1 or TRBD2 (5 bases each). This CDR3 comprises 13 residues. Looked up from germline, CDR1 is MNHEY and CDR2 is SVGAGI. V lost 4 bases and J 4 bases, leaving 10 bases between the germline ends. The CDR3 region has the DNA TGTGCCAGCAGTTTGAGAGGGGTAGAGACCCAGTACTTC. Residues: CASSLRGVETQYF.

For this clone: The same CDR3 can be traced to other DNA sequences in this sample. This chain links TRBV5-5 with TRBJ2-7; no definite D call. V lost 2 bases and J lost 2, with 8 bases in between. The germline CDR1 and CDR2 sequences are SGHKS and YYEKEE (reference sequence). The CDR3 length is 13 residues. In DNA, the CDR3 is TGTGCCAGCAGCTTTGAAGGAGCCTACGAGCAGTACTTC. This translates into CASSFEGAYEQYF.